These 27 T cell receptor beta chains were sequenced from one sample in a study of blood T cell repertoires in COVID-19. Clones were read by immunoSEQ multiplex PCR, and TCRdb kept only the in-frame ones, dropping some. This table holds tens of thousands of clones, around 86% found once. Input material: peripheral blood. These receptors all stem from a man in his 70s with active or convalescent COVID-19.

The chain employs TRBV21-1 and TRBJ2-7; TRBD1 reflects the table's D call only, with no check against the DNA. TRBV21-1 is a known pseudogene. The CDR3 length is 20 residues. The CDR3 reads CASSNKRKDLENRGEYEQYF. The CDR3 DNA is TGTGCCAGCAGCAATAAAAGAAAAGACCTGGAAAACAGGGGGGAGTACGAGCAGTACTTC.

J is TRBJ1-1 and V is TRBV18; possible D gene TRBD1, 5 bases. The length of the CDR3 is 12 residues. V was trimmed by 5 bases and J by 7 bases, leaving 11 bases between them. Germline V gene sequence: CDR1 KGHSH, CDR2 LQKENI. The CDR3 is CASSSVRDEAFF. As DNA, the CDR3 is TGTGCCAGCTCAAGTGTCAGGGATGAAGCTTTCTTT.

The V gene is TRBV19, the J gene TRBJ1-5; unclear D gene. The V gene lost 5 bases and the J gene lost 7 bases, with 12 bases spanning the gap. Germline V gene sequence: CDR1 LNHDA, CDR2 SQIVND (reference sequence). This CDR3 has 13 amino acids. Here the CDR3 DNA reads TGTGCCAGTAGTGGGGATCGGGGACAGCCCCAGCATTTT. Encoded protein: CASSGDRGQPQHF.

This clone was picked up a small number of times. Other DNA sequences within the sample encode an identical CDR3. J is TRBJ2-7 and V is TRBV7-2; D remains unclear. Trimming cost V 4 bases and J 2 bases, with 3 bases left between them. Germline assignment: CDR1 SGHTA and CDR2 FQGNSA. The CDR3 is 11 amino acids. CDR3 bases: TGTGCCAGCAGCTCCACCTACGAGCAGTACTTC. Protein product: CASSSTYEQYF. The full variable domain, in which reference TRBV7-2 and TRBJ2-7 provide the parts outside the CDR3, is GAGVSQSPSNKVTEKGKDVELRCDPISGHTALYWYRQSLGQGLEFLIYFQGNSAPDKSGLPSDRFSAERTGGSVSTLTIQRTQQEDSAVYLCASSSTYEQYFGPGTRLTVT.

The genes are TRBV9 and TRBJ2-1, with TRBD2 identical over 11 bases. With V trimmed by 4 bases and J by 6 bases, 6 bases remained unmatched. The CDR3 consists of 15 residues. The germline gives CDR1 SGDLS, CDR2 YYNGEE. The CDR3: CASSPRLAGTNEQFF. The CDR3 region has the DNA TGTGCCAGCAGCCCCCGACTAGCGGGAACCAATGAGCAGTTCTTC.

The chain combines TRBV28 with TRBJ2-1; D unclear. Germline CDR1 is MDHEN and CDR2 is SYDVKM. V shed 7 bases and J shed 1 base, with 5 bases lying between them. This CDR3 is 12 amino acids long. As DNA, the CDR3 is TGTGCCAGCATAAATTCCTACAATGAGCAGTTCTTC. Translating gives CASINSYNEQFF.

Only a few counts were recorded for this clone. J is TRBJ2-7 and V is TRBV2, with TRBD1 matching over 7 bases. Per the germline V gene, CDR1 is SNHLY and CDR2 is FYNNEI. The CDR3 totals 15 residues. With 4 bases clipped from V and 0 bases from J, the junction kept 6 bases outside the gene matches. The CDR3 protein is CASSASGTDSYEQYF. The CDR3 nucleotides read TGTGCCAGCAGTGCATCCGGGACAGACTCCTACGAGCAGTACTTC.

This clone has a single count. The chain employs TRBV24-1 and TRBJ2-2, with D possibly TRBD1 on 6 matching bases. V gave up 7 bases and J gave up 7 bases, with 9 bases separating them. Germline CDR1 reads KGHDR; CDR2 reads SFDVKD. The CDR3 runs 12 residues. The CDR3 loop reads CATSPRGGELFF. In DNA form, the CDR3 reads TGTGCCACCAGCCCCAGGGGCGGGGAGCTGTTTTTT.

The chain joins TRBV6-5 to TRBJ1-5; D may be TRBD1 (6 bases). This CDR3 has 14 amino acids. V lost 10 bases, J lost 5 bases, and 18 bases lay in between. Germline lookup yields CDR1 MNHEY and CDR2 SVGAGI. The CDR3 nucleotides read TGTGCCATCGCGAGGGGGGGGTCGGATCAGCCCCAGCATTTT. This sequence encodes CAIARGGSDQPQHF.

This clone was seen just once. V and J are TRBV19 and TRBJ1-2, with TRBD1 identical over 9 bases. Trimming cost V 5 bases and J 4 bases; bases outside gene matches: 8. Germline V gene sequence: CDR1 LNHDA, CDR2 SQIVND (reference sequence). The CDR3 spans 15 residues. The CDR3 region is CASSLRTGAAYGYTF. The CDR3 DNA reads TGTGCCAGTAGTCTTCGGACAGGGGCGGCCTATGGCTACACCTTC.

The chain employs TRBV5-4 and TRBJ2-5; possible D gene TRBD2, 6 bases. With 0 bases removed from V and 5 bases from J, the gap between germline ends came to 14 bases. Germline CDR1 is SGHNT and CDR2 is YYREEE (reference sequence). CDR3 length: 15 residues. The CDR3 coding sequence is TGTGCCAGCAGCTTGGCCGGGGGATTCGAGGAGACCCAGTACTTC. As protein: CASSLAGGFEETQYF.

The chain's CDR3 is CSVGISARKQETQYF. The CDR3 nucleotides read TGCAGCGTTGGTATTAGCGCCCGAAAACAAGAGACCCAGTACTTC. The V gene is TRBV29-1, the J gene TRBJ2-5; weak D call: TRBD2 (5 bases). V lost 4 bases, J lost 2 bases, and 17 bases lay in between. Per the germline V gene, CDR1 is SQVTM and CDR2 is ANQGSEA. The CDR3 is made up of 15 amino acids.

J is TRBJ1-5 and V is TRBV19; 8 bases agree with TRBD1. Trimming took 7 bases from V and 6 from J; bases not matched to a gene: 11. The CDR3 totals 15 residues. CDR1 is LNHDA and CDR2 is SQIVND in the germline V gene (reference sequence). The CDR3 sequence: CASTDTGGSGQPQHF. The CDR3 nucleotides read TGTGCCAGTACCGATACAGGGGGATCCGGTCAGCCCCAGCATTTT.

This clone was counted a single time. The chain couples TRBV21-1 to TRBJ2-2; no DNA check was done on the table's D call, TRBD2. TRBV21-1 is designated a pseudogene. The CDR3 sequence is 19 residues long. The CDR3 DNA reads TGTGCCAGCAGCAAATTCCCTGTATTAGCCGATGAACTCACCGGGGAGCTGTTTTTT. The encoded protein is CASSKFPVLADELTGELFF.

The rearrangement uses TRBV4-1 and TRBJ2-7; D is unresolved. CDR1 MGHRA and CDR2 YSYEKL come from the germline V gene. The CDR3 sequence is 13 residues long. V lost 1 base and J lost 3, with 7 bases in between. The CDR3 bases are TGCGCCAGCAGCCAAGGGCGGTACTACGAGCAGTACTTC. It translates to CASSQGRYYEQYF.

This chain uses TRBV5-1 with TRBJ1-1, with D unresolved. The CDR3 has 15 residues. Trimming cost V 0 bases and J 0 bases, with 9 bases left between them. Germline V gives CDR1 SGHRS, CDR2 YFSETQ. Here the CDR3 DNA reads TGCGCCAGCAGCTTGGTTCTAGGATTGAACACTGAAGCTTTCTTT. Translated: CASSLVLGLNTEAFF. Full variable domain (remainder filled in from reference TRBV5-1 and TRBJ1-1): KAGVTQTPRYLIKTRGQQVTLSCSPISGHRSVSWYQQTPGQGLQFLFEYFSETQRNKGNFPGRFSGRQFSNSRSEMNVSTLELGDSALYLCASSLVLGLNTEAFFGQGTRLTVV.

This clone was seen a few times. This rearrangement joins TRBV18 to TRBJ2-5; D is undetermined. V was trimmed by 0 bases and J by 5 bases, leaving 13 bases between them. Germline V gives CDR1 KGHSH, CDR2 LQKENI. This CDR3 spans 15 amino acids. The CDR3 sequence is CASSPPPSTKETQYF. CDR3 DNA: TGTGCCAGCTCACCACCGCCGAGTACTAAGGAGACCCAGTACTTC. The full variable domain, completed using reference TRBV18 and TRBJ2-5, is NAGVMQNPRHLVRRRGQEARLRCSPMKGHSHVYWYRQLPEEGLKFMVYLQKENIIDESGMPKERFSAEFPKEGPSILRIQQVVRGDSAAYFCASSPPPSTKETQYFGPGTRLLVL.

This sequence joins TRBV11-2 and TRBJ2-7; TRBD2 might be the D (6 bases). Germline lookup yields CDR1 SGHAT and CDR2 FQNNGV. The CDR3 has 14 residues. V shed 3 bases and J shed 7 bases, with 16 bases lying between them. CDR3 sequence: CASSFGGPREEQYF. CDR3 sequence (DNA): TGTGCCAGCAGCTTCGGAGGGCCCCGTGAAGAGCAGTACTTC.

CDR3 loop: CASSPDSYEQYF. The DNA of the CDR3 is TGTGCCAGCAGTCCCGACAGTTACGAGCAGTACTTC. The gene calls are TRBV28 and TRBJ2-7; tentative D call: TRBD1 (5 bases). This CDR3 contains 12 residues. Germline V lookup: CDR1 MDHEN, CDR2 SYDVKM. The V end was cut by 5 bases, the J end by 4 bases, with 9 bases between.

The chain recombines TRBV2 with TRBJ1-4, with 7 positions matching TRBD1. The CDR3 is made up of 14 amino acids. CDR1 SNHLY and CDR2 FYNNEI come from the germline V gene. With V trimmed by 4 bases and J by 3 bases, 2 bases remained unmatched. The CDR3: CASSVGQANEKLFF. In DNA form, the CDR3 reads TGTGCCAGCAGTGTCGGACAGGCTAATGAAAAACTGTTTTTT.

The CDR3 sequence is CASSIDSNTGELFF. CDR3 nucleotide sequence: TGCGCCAGCAGCATCGATAGTAATACCGGGGAGCTGTTTTTT. The chain is built from TRBV5-1 and TRBJ2-2, with D hard to call. This CDR3 contains 14 residues. Germline CDR1 SGHRS, CDR2 YFSETQ. Deletions cut 4 bases from V and 5 bases from J, with 12 bases between.

CDR3: CASSPGAASNTEAFF. The CDR3 DNA sequence: TGTGCCAGCTCACCAGGGGCAGCCTCGAACACTGAAGCTTTCTTT. The chain carries TRBV18 and TRBJ1-1, with D possibly TRBD1 on 5 matching bases. Germline CDR1 is KGHSH and CDR2 is LQKENI. The CDR3 length is 15 residues. Trimming removed 2 bases from V and 1 base from J, with 11 bases in between. The variable domain in full, with the rest retrieved from reference TRBV18 and TRBJ1-1, is NAGVMQNPRHLVRRRGQEARLRCSPMKGHSHVYWYRQLPEEGLKFMVYLQKENIIDESGMPKERFSAEFPKEGPSILRIQQVVRGDSAAYFCASSPGAASNTEAFFGQGTRLTVV.

This clone was recorded once. This chain links TRBV12-3 or TRBV12-4 with TRBJ2-7; D not certain. V was trimmed by 4 bases and J by 0 bases, leaving 4 bases between them. The CDR3 extends over 12 amino acids. CDR3 coding DNA: TGTGCCAGCAGTTCCCTCTCCTACGAGCAGTACTTC. It translates to CASSSLSYEQYF.

This rearrangement joins TRBV7-9 to TRBJ2-2, with TRBD2 identical over 9 bases. The CDR3 spans 14 residues. The ends lost 6 bases at V and 4 bases at J; junction bases unmatched: 3. CDR1 and CDR2 from the germline V gene are SEHNR and FQNEAQ (reference sequence). CDR3 residues: CASRGSGSTGELFF. CDR3 DNA: TGTGCCAGCAGGGGTAGCGGGAGCACCGGGGAGCTGTTTTTT.

The chain uses TRBV23-1 and TRBJ2-7; TRBD2 agrees at 7 bases. TRBV23-1 counts as an open reading frame of uncertain function. The CDR3 contains 15 residues. The J segment lost 2 bases and the V segment lost 6 bases, leaving 10 bases of the junction unmatched. The DNA of the CDR3 is TGCGCCAGCAGCCGCCCAGAGGCGGGGGCCTACGAGCAGTACTTC. It encodes CASSRPEAGAYEQYF.

The chain employs TRBV7-2 and TRBJ1-2; 8 nucleotides agree with TRBD1. Germline assignment: CDR1 SGHTA and CDR2 FQGNSA. The CDR3 length is 16 residues. V gave up 0 bases and J gave up 10 bases; unmatched junction bases: 13. This chain's CDR3 is CASSLALGQGPLDYTF. CDR3 coding DNA: TGTGCCAGCAGCTTAGCGCTTGGACAGGGCCCTTTAGACTACACCTTC.

This clone was found many times. The chain couples TRBV6-2 or TRBV6-3 to TRBJ2-7; the D is unclear. Germline V CDR1 and CDR2: MNHEY, SVGEGT. V was trimmed by 6 bases and J by 5 bases, leaving 17 bases between them. The CDR3 length is 14 residues. The DNA of the CDR3 is TGTGCCAGCAGCCGACCTAACGCTCAGGACGAGCAGTACTTC. Amino acids: CASSRPNAQDEQYF.